What follows are 29 T cell receptor beta chains derived from one specimen sequenced in a study of blood T cell repertoires in COVID-19. Sequencing used immunoSEQ multiplex PCR; TCRdb keeps in-frame clones, though not all of them. This table has 250,000 to 300,000 clones, about 88% appearing once. Sequencing used peripheral blood. The receptors originated from a man aged 25 to 40 with active or convalescent COVID-19.

This chain connects TRBV9 to TRBJ2-5; perhaps TRBD1 as D (6 bases). The CDR3 loop spans 14 amino acids. Trimming removed 4 bases from V and 4 bases from J, with 14 bases in between. Germline CDR1 and CDR2: SGDLS and YYNGEE. CDR3 sequence: CASSPTLGGETQYF. The CDR3 nucleotides read TGTGCCAGCAGCCCTACATTAGGGGGAGAGACCCAGTACTTC.

The chain is built from TRBV7-7 and TRBJ2-1, with 7 bases identical to TRBD2. V lost 2 bases and J lost 4; bases outside the gene matches: 8. Germline CDR1 SSHAT, CDR2 FNYEAQ (reference sequence). This CDR3 region has 16 residues. CDR3 DNA: TGTGCCAGCAGCTTAAAAGCACTAGCGCTGTACAATGAGCAGTTCTTC. Translation: CASSLKALALYNEQFF. The full variable domain, in which reference TRBV7-7 and TRBJ2-1 provide the parts outside the CDR3, is GAGVSQSPRYKVTKRGQDVTLRCDPISSHATLYWYQQALGQGPEFLTYFNYEAQPDKSGLPSDRFSAERPEGSISTLTIQRTEQRDSAMYRCASSLKALALYNEQFFGPGTRLTVL.

The chain recombines TRBV6-4 with TRBJ1-2; 8 bases line up with TRBD1. The germline CDR1 and CDR2 sequences are MRHNA and SNTAGT. V gave up 0 bases and J gave up 3 bases; unmatched junction bases: 15. The CDR3 spans 19 residues. The CDR3 here is CASSDSMGYRGVGYYGYTF. The DNA for the CDR3 is TGTGCCAGCAGTGACTCGATGGGTTACAGGGGGGTCGGATACTATGGCTACACCTTC.

The J gene is TRBJ2-7, the V gene TRBV14; the match to TRBD1 covers 10 bases. Germline V gene data show CDR1 as SGHDN and CDR2 as FVKESK. V was clipped by 5 bases and J by 2 bases; unmatched bases: 18. The CDR3 runs to 19 residues. This CDR3 is CASSGGPGQGTDRTYEQYF. The CDR3 DNA reads TGTGCCAGCAGCGGAGGGCCGGGACAGGGGACCGATAGGACCTACGAGCAGTACTTC.

This rearrangement joins TRBV4-1 to TRBJ1-5; weak D call: TRBD1 (6 bases). The CDR3 consists of 15 residues. Germline lookup yields CDR1 MGHRA and CDR2 YSYEKL. The V end lost 2 bases, the J end lost 1 base, and 9 bases lay between the germline ends. This chain's CDR3 is CASSQSGQSNQPQHF. Written as DNA, the CDR3 is TGCGCCAGCAGCCAAAGCGGACAGAGCAATCAGCCCCAGCATTTT.

The CDR3 sequence: CASSLSGANTGELFF. The CDR3 region has the DNA TGTGCCAGCAGCCTTAGCGGGGCGAACACCGGGGAGCTGTTTTTT. The V and J genes are TRBV9 and TRBJ2-2, with 8 bases fitting TRBD2. The germline CDR1 and CDR2 sequences are SGDLS and YYNGEE. J was trimmed by 0 bases and V by 4 bases; bases with no gene match: 2. This CDR3 spans 15 amino acids.

The chain joins TRBV15 to TRBJ1-1; 8 bases line up with TRBD1. The CDR3 runs to 17 residues. Germline V gives CDR1 LNHNV, CDR2 YYDKDF (reference sequence). The V segment lost 3 bases and the J segment 2 bases; nucleotides outside the gene matches: 11. CDR3 sequence: CATSSDRGVRTNTEAFF. CDR3 DNA: TGTGCCACCAGCAGTGACAGGGGAGTCAGGACAAACACTGAAGCTTTCTTT.

The chain couples TRBV14 to TRBJ2-7; D not resolved. Germline V gives CDR1 SGHDN, CDR2 FVKESK. V was cut by 1 base and J by 2 bases, with 6 bases left in between. There are 13 residues in the CDR3. CDR3 protein: CASSQVRAYEQYF. CDR3 coding DNA: TGTGCCAGCAGCCAAGTCCGGGCCTACGAGCAGTACTTC.

The genes are TRBV7-2 and TRBJ1-1; D perhaps matches TRBD1 (6 bases). V lost 5 bases to trimming and J lost 5 bases, with 15 bases between them. CDR3 length: 14 residues. CDR1 is SGHTA and CDR2 is FQGNSA in the germline V gene. The CDR3 region is CASSPRRGGTEAFF. The CDR3 DNA reads TGTGCCAGCAGCCCTCGGAGGGGGGGAACTGAAGCTTTCTTT.

This chain connects TRBV9 to TRBJ1-1; D perhaps matches TRBD1 (5 bases). Germline CDR1 reads SGDLS; CDR2 reads YYNGEE. Trimming left V 0 bases short and J 8 bases short, with 17 bases between. This CDR3 is built from 15 residues. CDR3 in DNA: TGTGCCAGCAGCGTAGTTCAGGGAACGGTAGGGGAAGCTTTCTTT. Translation gives CASSVVQGTVGEAFF.

The genes are TRBV11-2 and TRBJ2-3; D remains unclear. V dropped 0 bases and J dropped 0 bases, with 4 bases sitting between them. CDR3 length: 14 amino acids. The V gene's germline CDR1 is SGHAT and CDR2 FQNNGV. The CDR3 DNA reads as TGTGCCAGCAGCTTAGACGGGAGCACAGATACGCAGTATTTT. It is translated as CASSLDGSTDTQYF. The variable domain in full, with the rest retrieved from reference TRBV11-2 and TRBJ2-3, is EAGVAQSPRYKIIEKRQSVAFWCNPISGHATLYWYQQILGQGPKLLIQFQNNGVVDDSQLPKDRFSAERLKGVDSTLKIQPAKLEDSAVYLCASSLDGSTDTQYFGPGTRLTVL.

The V gene is TRBV6-4, the J gene TRBJ2-1; D is undetermined. Trimming took off 7 bases at V and 5 bases at J, with 12 bases between the two ends. This CDR3 comprises 13 residues. Germline lookup yields CDR1 MRHNA and CDR2 SNTAGT. The CDR3 reads CASTGGDDNEQFF. The CDR3 nucleotides read TGTGCCAGCACGGGTGGCGACGACAATGAGCAGTTCTTC.

The V call is TRBV9, the J call TRBJ2-2; TRBD2 aligns across 10 bases. CDR3 length: 16 residues. Germline assignment: CDR1 SGDLS and CDR2 YYNGEE. V lost 0 bases to trimming and J lost 5 bases; unmatched junction nucleotides: 4. The CDR3 reads CASSVVPAGGTGELFF. As DNA, the CDR3 is TGTGCCAGCAGCGTAGTCCCAGCGGGGGGGACCGGGGAGCTGTTTTTT.

This clone was recorded once. This chain joins TRBV29-1 and TRBJ1-2; D remains unclear. V shed 2 bases and J shed 8 bases, with 21 bases lying between them. The germline V gene has CDR1 SQVTM and CDR2 ANQGSEA. The CDR3 extends over 15 amino acids. As DNA, the CDR3 is TGCAGCGTTGAACCCTACTTATTGGGAGTACGGGGCTACACCTTC. Translated, it gives CSVEPYLLGVRGYTF.

The chain recombines TRBV18 with TRBJ2-2; perhaps TRBD2 as D (7 bases). With 5 bases removed from V and 0 bases from J, the gap between germline ends came to 10 bases. From germline, CDR1 is KGHSH and CDR2 LQKENI. This CDR3 contains 15 residues. The CDR3 loop is CASSAGAANTGELFF. In DNA form, the CDR3 reads TGTGCCAGCTCAGCGGGGGCAGCGAACACCGGGGAGCTGTTTTTT.

The chain has TRBV6-5 and TRBJ1-6; D is unclear. Germline V CDR1 and CDR2: MNHEY, SVGAGI. V dropped 8 bases and J dropped 11 bases, with 19 bases sitting between them. The CDR3 extends over 14 amino acids. CDR3 protein: CASGLVGRRTPLHF. The CDR3 region has the DNA TGTGCCAGCGGCCTCGTGGGTAGGAGAACACCCCTCCACTTT.

The rearrangement links TRBV5-6 to TRBJ1-5, with TRBD1 as a possible D gene (6 bases). The CDR3 runs to 15 residues. Trimming shortened V by 5 bases and J by 4 bases, and 16 bases separated the two germline ends. Germline assignment: CDR1 SGHDT and CDR2 YYEEEE. This CDR3 is CASRSWTVSNQPQHF. The CDR3 DNA follows: TGTGCCAGCAGATCGTGGACAGTTTCAAATCAGCCCCAGCATTTT.

V gene TRBV7-8 combines with J gene TRBJ1-2; D might be TRBD1 (5 bases). CDR3 length equals 13 residues. Germline V gene lookup returns CDR1 SGHVS and CDR2 FQNEAQ. V shed 0 bases and J shed 5 bases, with 7 bases lying between them. The CDR3 protein is CASSLAQAYGYTF. In nucleotides, the CDR3 is TGTGCCAGCAGCTTAGCACAGGCTTATGGCTACACCTTC.

The chain couples TRBV29-1 to TRBJ1-1, with D perhaps matching TRBD1 (5 bases). Germline-derived CDR1 and CDR2 are SQVTM and ANQGSEA. CDR3 size: 14 residues. With 3 bases removed from V and 4 bases from J, the gap between germline ends came to 15 bases. The CDR3 region has the DNA TGCAGCGTTGATTTCTCAGGGCTCGGCACTGAAGCTTTCTTT. It translates to CSVDFSGLGTEAFF.

This clone was seen only a few times. The CDR3 nucleotides are TGTGCCAGCAGCACGAACCGGGACAACAATAAACGCCTCTCCTACGAGCAGTACTTC. It is translated as CASSTNRDNNKRLSYEQYF. The chain has TRBV7-8 and TRBJ2-7; possibly TRBD1 for D (6 bases). V was clipped by 5 bases and J by 0 bases, with 26 bases between them. The CDR3 length is 19 residues. CDR1 is SGHVS, CDR2 FQNEAQ, per germline.

The chain has TRBV2 and TRBJ1-2; D ambiguous. Germline-derived CDR1 and CDR2 are SNHLY and FYNNEI. V was shortened by 3 bases and J by 0 bases, with 17 bases between the two germline ends. This CDR3 comprises 17 residues. CDR3 amino acids: CASSEQLPRTTNYGYTF. DNA for the CDR3: TGTGCCAGCAGTGAGCAGCTCCCAAGAACTACTAACTATGGCTACACCTTC.

V is TRBV6-6 and J is TRBJ2-4; TRBD2 is a possible D gene (6 bases). Trimming took 5 bases from V and 0 from J, leaving 20 bases between them. Germline values: CDR1 MNHNY, CDR2 SVGAGI (reference sequence). CDR3 length: 18 amino acids. This chain's CDR3 is CASSPDGGWGLAKNIQYF. The CDR3 DNA follows: TGTGCCAGCAGTCCTGATGGGGGGTGGGGACTAGCCAAAAACATTCAGTACTTC.

The chain is built from TRBV6-5 and TRBJ2-3, with 7 bases identical to TRBD1. The length of the CDR3 is 15 residues. The ends lost 0 bases at V and 4 bases at J; junction bases unmatched: 4. Germline values: CDR1 MNHEY, CDR2 SVGAGI. CDR3 bases: TGTGCCAGCAGTTACTCTAGGGGGCTTTCAGATACGCAGTATTTT. Its translation is CASSYSRGLSDTQYF.

For the CDR3, the DNA is TGCAGCGTTGAGACAGGGCTACGCTACGAGCAGTACTTC. It yields the protein CSVETGLRYEQYF. This chain joins TRBV29-1 and TRBJ2-7; the match to TRBD1 covers 7 bases. Looked up from germline, CDR1 is SQVTM and CDR2 is ANQGSEA. The J segment lost 3 bases and the V segment lost 3 bases, leaving 5 bases of the junction unmatched. The CDR3 loop spans 13 amino acids.

This CDR3 reads CASGGIAGPWGNEQFF. CDR3 sequence (DNA): TGTGCCAGCGGAGGAATAGCGGGCCCTTGGGGCAATGAGCAGTTCTTC. This sequence joins TRBV27 and TRBJ2-1, with 7 bases fitting TRBD2. The CDR3 runs 16 residues. Germline-derived CDR1 and CDR2 are MNHEY and SMNVEV (reference sequence). V dropped 8 bases and J dropped 6; count of bases not matched to a gene: 16.

This chain connects TRBV28 to TRBJ2-3; D is unresolved. Germline CDR1 is MDHEN and CDR2 is SYDVKM. Trimming removed 3 bases at V and 0 bases at J, with 10 bases between. This CDR3 region has 15 residues. CDR3: CASSFSLVSTDTQYF. Here the CDR3 DNA reads TGTGCCAGCAGTTTTAGTCTAGTGAGCACAGATACGCAGTATTTT.

The chain recombines TRBV5-1 with TRBJ2-5, with 7 nucleotides matching TRBD1. The CDR3 covers 13 residues. V lost 3 bases, J lost 3 bases, and 2 bases stayed unmatched. From germline, CDR1 is SGHRS and CDR2 YFSETQ. In DNA, the CDR3 is TGCGCCAGCAGCTCAGGACAGGAAGAGACCCAGTACTTC. Translation: CASSSGQEETQYF.

This chain connects TRBV5-1 to TRBJ1-1, with D hard to call. Trimming took off 2 bases at V and 5 bases at J, with 10 bases between the two ends. Per germline, CDR1 SGHRS and CDR2 YFSETQ. The CDR3 extends over 13 amino acids. CDR3 protein: CASSFTVGTEAFF. CDR3 nucleotide sequence: TGCGCCAGCAGCTTCACGGTCGGGACTGAAGCTTTCTTT.

The rearrangement joins TRBV5-1 to TRBJ1-3, with TRBD1 identical over 7 bases. Germline assignment: CDR1 SGHRS and CDR2 YFSETQ. The junction had 17 bases not matched to a gene; V was cut back by 4 bases and J by 4 bases. The CDR3 loop spans 18 amino acids. CDR3 sequence reads: CASSRDPITGAAGNTIYF. The CDR3 coding sequence is TGCGCCAGCAGCAGGGATCCCATCACAGGGGCAGCCGGAAACACCATATATTTT.